This T cell receptor beta chain was captured by sequencing in a study of blood T cell repertoires in COVID-19 (dated by TCRdb to 2020 to 2021). Study-wide context: Collaborator samples came from the United States, Italy and Spain and covered acute and convalescent phases of COVID-19. The material from the prospective study consisted of cDNA or gDNA derived from T cells, B-cell-depleted T cells, or PBMCs. The dataset comprised deeply sampled blood TCRbeta repertoires from subjects exposed to, actively infected with, or recovered from COVID-19. A freely available public database, intended as a resource for researchers studying the immune response to SARS-CoV-2, is where the repertoires were released. Samples came from the ongoing ImmuneRACE study (first 160 participants) plus 1,254 subjects from 6 global collaborators. A de-identified subject ID, COVID-19 status, age in years and sex were almost always included in the sample metadata. Where HLA class I and class II types were available, the types were taken from metadata supplied by the sample provider, not from assay-based typing.

Turning to this clone: The clone's antigen remains unknown. Base quality data are lacking; no much larger clone is found one base away.

On the study overall, not on this receptor specifically: The amount of clinical and demographic metadata varied by source and participant and was provided uncurated.

CDR1 and CDR2 are drawn from the germline V gene: KGHSH, LQKENI. V and J lose 4 bases and 7 bases, and a span of 10 bases separates them. Inclusive of the bounding cysteine and phenylalanine, the CDR3 is 12 residues long. Only the CDR3 DNA is retained, 36 bases long and in frame from the first base. TCRbeta CDR3 regions were amplified from genomic DNA using the immunoSEQ Assay, a bias-controlled multiplex PCR. On the authors' methods: The number of nucleated cells in each sample was estimated from the amplification of reference gene primers within the assay. Sequence reads were collapsed and filtered to measure the absolute abundance of every unique TCRbeta CDR3 rearrangement. For each sample, productive Simpson clonality was calculated by taking the square root of Simpson's diversity index across productive rearrangements. This is the immuneACCESS table as TCRdb keeps it, with only in-frame sequences that have V and J called. A part of the clones is gone; compared with another copy, unresolved V genes explain less than half, and the rest is unexplained. V and J calls and clone size are copied from that table; D and trimming were computed from the DNA. The sample has a few hundred thousand clones on record, over 85% of them singletons. Of the sample, less than 0.95% is held by the ten largest clones.

One collaborating source in Seattle enrolled patients while the patients were actively infected and followed the patients over time throughout the course of disease. Each collaborating institution followed its own protocols to collect whole blood in K2EDTA tubes. Collaborator samples were shipped for TCRbeta analysis as frozen whole blood, isolated PBMCs, or DNA extracted from either sample type. The origin of this receptor is a man between 18 and 35 years old with COVID-19, enrolled during active disease. The specimen was peripheral blood. The chain links TRBV18 with TRBJ1-1, with no reliable assignment of the D segment. The CDR3 has the sequence CASSLLDSEAFF. The DNA reads TGTGCCAGCTCACTACTAGATAGTGAAGCTTTCTTT.